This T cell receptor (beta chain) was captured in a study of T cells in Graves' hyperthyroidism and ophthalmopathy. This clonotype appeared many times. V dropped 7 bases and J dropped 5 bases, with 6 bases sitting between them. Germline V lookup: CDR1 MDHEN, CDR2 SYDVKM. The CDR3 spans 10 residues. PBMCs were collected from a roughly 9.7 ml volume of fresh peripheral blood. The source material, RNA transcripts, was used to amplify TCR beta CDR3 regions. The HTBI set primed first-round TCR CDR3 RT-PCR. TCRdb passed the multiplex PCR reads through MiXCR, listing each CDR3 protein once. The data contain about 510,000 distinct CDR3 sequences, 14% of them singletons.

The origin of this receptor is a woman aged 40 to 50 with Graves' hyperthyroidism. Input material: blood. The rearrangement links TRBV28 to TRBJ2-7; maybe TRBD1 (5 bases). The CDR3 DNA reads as TGTGCCAGCAAAGGGGACGAGCAGTACTTC. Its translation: CASKGDEQYF.